The 32 T cell receptor beta chains given below trace back to one sample, sequenced in a study of shared clonotypes between healthy human individuals. Repertoires were generated with immunoSEQ multiplex PCR, while TCRdb's copy carries only in-frame clones and drops some. The sample holds around 2.5 million clones; 93% are singletons and the top ten take approximately 0.36%. Sequencing input: naive CD4+ T cells from PBMCs. The subset: CD45RA+ positively selected. Every receptor here comes from a young man in good health. Some clones in this sample may be carry-over from other donors' samples.

J is TRBJ1-4 and V is TRBV9, with D maybe TRBD1 (6 bases). Germline CDR1 and CDR2: SGDLS and YYNGEE. The CDR3 consists of 16 residues. The V end was cut by 6 bases, the J end by 7 bases, with 22 bases between. The DNA for the CDR3 is TGTGCCAGCAAAGGGCCTAACAGGGAGGGAGCTGAAAAACTGTTTTTT. Its translation: CASKGPNREGAEKLFF.

This clone occurred once. The chain recombines TRBV30 with TRBJ2-3, with a weak D call TRBD2 (6 bases). V gave up 0 bases and J gave up 6 bases, with 13 bases separating them. Germline V CDR1 and CDR2: GTSNPN, SVGIG (reference sequence). There are 14 residues in the CDR3. The CDR3 nucleotides are TGTGCCTGGAGTGTACCGAGCGGGCTTGATACGCAGTATTTT. It translates to CAWSVPSGLDTQYF.

This clone was detected a few times. J is TRBJ1-5 and V is TRBV4-1; no clear D gene. Germline assignment: CDR1 MGHRA and CDR2 YSYEKL. This CDR3 is 16 amino acids long. Trimming pared 0 bases from V and 2 bases from J, leaving 11 bases between. The CDR3 bases are TGCGCCAGCAGCCAAGATGGGCAGACCCGCAATCAGCCCCAGCATTTT. It specifies CASSQDGQTRNQPQHF.

This chain uses TRBV20-1 with TRBJ2-2; a weak D match, TRBD2 (6 bases). Germline CDR1 and CDR2: DFQATT and SNEGSKA (reference sequence). The CDR3 is 11 amino acids. With 4 bases removed from V and 8 bases from J, the gap between germline ends came to 8 bases. The chain's CDR3 is CSAKAGGELFF. DNA for the CDR3: TGCAGTGCTAAGGCGGGAGGGGAGCTGTTTTTT.

This rearrangement joins TRBV6-5 to TRBJ2-1; unclear D gene. With 0 bases removed from V and 6 bases from J, the gap between germline ends came to 9 bases. CDR1 MNHEY and CDR2 SVGAGI come from the germline V gene. The CDR3 loop spans 14 amino acids. The CDR3 spells CASSYSFSLNEQFF. In nucleotides, the CDR3 is TGTGCCAGCAGTTACTCGTTCAGCCTCAATGAGCAGTTCTTC.

This clone came up once. The chain carries TRBV5-1 and TRBJ1-2; D is unresolved. The CDR3 has 16 residues. CDR1 is SGHRS and CDR2 is YFSETQ in the germline V gene. V was shortened by 3 bases and J by 2 bases, with 17 bases between the two germline ends. The CDR3 reads CASSSPEGSINYGYTF. In DNA, the CDR3 is TGCGCCAGCAGCTCCCCGGAGGGTTCCATCAACTATGGCTACACCTTC.

The V gene is TRBV2, the J gene TRBJ1-1; the D gene is possibly TRBD1 (5 bases). This CDR3 has 15 amino acids. V lost 4 bases, J lost 0 bases, and 12 bases lay in between. Germline V gene lookup returns CDR1 SNHLY and CDR2 FYNNEI. CDR3 sequence (DNA): TGTGCCAGCAGTGGGGGCGGCACCTTGAACACTGAAGCTTTCTTT. Its protein product is CASSGGGTLNTEAFF. Complete variable domain (other parts from reference TRBV2 and TRBJ1-1): EPEVTQTPSHQVTQMGQEVILRCVPISNHLYFYWYRQILGQKVEFLVSFYNNEISEKSEIFDDQFSVERPDGSNFTLKIRSTKLEDSAMYFCASSGGGTLNTEAFFGQGTRLTVV.

V and J are TRBV28 and TRBJ1-3; 9 positions match TRBD1. Germline assignment: CDR1 MDHEN and CDR2 SYDVKM. The CDR3 totals 16 residues. Unmatched junction bases numbered 8, after V lost 7 bases and J lost 1 base. CDR3 DNA: TGTGCCAGCACCCCGGGGGGACAGGGATCTGGAAACACCATATATTTT. Translating gives CASTPGGQGSGNTIYF.

On this clone itself: Other nucleotide sequences from this sample produce the same CDR3. The chain couples TRBV7-9 to TRBJ1-1; D is undetermined. The germline gives CDR1 SEHNR, CDR2 FQNEAQ (reference sequence). The CDR3 extends over 14 amino acids. V lost 2 bases and J 0 bases, leaving 7 bases between the germline ends. The CDR3 spells CASSLRDLNTEAFF. The CDR3, as DNA: TGTGCCAGCAGCTTAAGAGACTTGAACACTGAAGCTTTCTTT.

The chain employs TRBV10-3 and TRBJ2-7; D is uncertain. V was trimmed by 10 bases and J by 6 bases, leaving 16 bases between them. Germline V gives CDR1 ENHRY, CDR2 SYGVKD. This CDR3 spans 12 amino acids. This CDR3 reads CATVRLDGEQYF. The CDR3 DNA sequence: TGTGCCACCGTCCGACTCGACGGCGAGCAGTACTTC.

The CDR3 loop is CASSVGLASYYEQYF. CDR3 sequence (DNA): TGTGCCAGCAGCGTGGGACTAGCGAGTTACTACGAGCAGTACTTC. The chain recombines TRBV5-4 with TRBJ2-7; 10 bases agree with TRBD2. The CDR3 extends over 15 amino acids. V shed 4 bases and J 3 bases; nucleotides not matched to a gene: 7. Germline V gene sequence: CDR1 SGHNT, CDR2 YYREEE (reference sequence).

This chain links TRBV4-2 with TRBJ2-5, with 8 positions matching TRBD2. The J call could be wrong; TRBJ2-7 is a better fit for the DNA end. The CDR3 runs 14 residues. Germline values: CDR1 LGHNA, CDR2 YNFKEQ. The CDR3 here is CASSQDPGGYEQYF. The CDR3 coding sequence is TGTGCCAGCAGCCAAGACCCGGGGGGGTACGAGCAGTACTTC.

The rearrangement links TRBV5-1 to TRBJ2-1; 11 bases agree with TRBD2. The CDR3 is 14 amino acids. The ends lost 6 bases at V and 7 bases at J; junction bases unmatched: 6. The germline V gene has CDR1 SGHRS and CDR2 YFSETQ. CDR3 in DNA: TGCGCCAGCATTAGCGGGAGGGAAGGAAATGAGCAGTTCTTC. Translated: CASISGREGNEQFF.

This clone has just one count. The chain uses TRBV23-1 and TRBJ2-1; D unclear. TRBV23-1 is recorded as an ORF, its role being uncertain. V was cut by 0 bases and J by 8 bases, with 17 bases left in between. The CDR3 extends over 16 amino acids. CDR3 in DNA: TGCGCCAGCAGTCAATCTGGAAGACTCCCCTGGCATGAGCAGTTCTTC. Translation gives CASSQSGRLPWHEQFF.

J is TRBJ2-7 and V is TRBV30; a weak D match, TRBD1 (5 bases). Trimming shortened V by 0 bases and J by 5 bases, and 32 bases separated the two germline ends. Germline V CDR1 and CDR2: GTSNPN, SVGIG (reference sequence). The CDR3 spans 20 residues. For the CDR3, the DNA is TGTGCCTGGAGTGTATCGCCTCGCAGGGCCTATTTCAGGGCTGGCCACGAGCAGTACTTC. Protein sequence: CAWSVSPRRAYFRAGHEQYF.

This clone came up once. The chain combines TRBV5-1 with TRBJ2-3, with no clear D. The V end was cut by 2 bases, the J end by 5 bases, with 9 bases between. This CDR3 region has 13 residues. Germline V gives CDR1 SGHRS, CDR2 YFSETQ. The CDR3 DNA sequence: TGCGCCAGCAGCTTCGCCACCGAAGATACGCAGTATTTT. Translating it yields CASSFATEDTQYF.

This rearrangement joins TRBV18 to TRBJ2-7; D call uncertain. Per germline, CDR1 KGHSH and CDR2 LQKENI. V shed 1 base and J shed 0 bases, with 13 bases lying between them. The CDR3 loop spans 16 amino acids. CDR3 region: CASSPQGWSSSYEQYF. CDR3 nucleotide sequence: TGTGCCAGCTCACCACAAGGGTGGTCTAGCTCCTACGAGCAGTACTTC.

The chain joins TRBV6-1 to TRBJ2-1; TRBD2 agrees at 10 bases. Germline trimming cut 4 bases from V and 0 bases from J; bases unmatched to any gene: 15. The CDR3 runs to 20 residues. Per germline, CDR1 MNHNS and CDR2 SASEGT. The CDR3 protein is CASSGSSGSSSFRSYNEQFF. The CDR3 region has the DNA TGTGCCAGCAGTGGATCTAGCGGGAGCTCTTCATTTCGCTCCTACAATGAGCAGTTCTTC.

The rearrangement joins TRBV6-5 to TRBJ1-5, with D possibly TRBD1 on 6 matching bases. Trimming stripped 8 bases from V and 4 bases from J, with 15 bases between. The CDR3 has 14 amino acids. Per germline, CDR1 MNHEY and CDR2 SVGAGI. The CDR3 region has the DNA TGTGCCAGCCGGACCGGGGGCGGAAATCAGCCCCAGCATTTT. It codes for CASRTGGGNQPQHF.

The chain employs TRBV18 and TRBJ2-5; TRBD2 matches at 10 bases. Per germline, CDR1 KGHSH and CDR2 LQKENI. With V trimmed by 6 bases and J by 5 bases, 12 bases remained unmatched. The CDR3 extends over 16 amino acids. DNA for the CDR3: TGTGCCAGCTCCCCTTCCCTAGCGGGAGCGGGCGAGACCCAGTACTTC. Translation: CASSPSLAGAGETQYF.

Here the CDR3 DNA reads TGTGCCATGGGAGCGGGAGGGAGCACAGATACGCAGTATTTT. Translation: CAMGAGGSTDTQYF. This chain uses TRBV10-3 with TRBJ2-3; 10 bases map to TRBD2. Trimming removed 9 bases from V and 0 bases from J; junction bases left unmatched: 3. The CDR3 is 14 residues long. CDR1 is ENHRY and CDR2 is SYGVKD in the germline V gene.

This clone was observed a single time. This CDR3 is also generated by other DNA sequences in the sample. The V and J genes are TRBV7-3 and TRBJ2-5, with D perhaps assigned TRBD1 or TRBD2 (5 bases each). The CDR3 has 15 residues. Germline CDR1 reads SGHTA; CDR2 reads FQGTGA. The V end lost 0 bases, the J end lost 1 base, and 9 bases lay between the germline ends. The DNA for the CDR3 is TGTGCCAGCAGCTTAACGACGGGACGCCAAGAGACCCAGTACTTC. Protein: CASSLTTGRQETQYF.

The V and J genes are TRBV7-9 and TRBJ2-2; D perhaps matches TRBD2 (5 bases). Germline values: CDR1 SEHNR, CDR2 FQNEAQ (reference sequence). This CDR3 has 16 residues. The germline V and J ends were trimmed by 5 bases and 2 bases, with 15 bases remaining between them. CDR3 protein: CASSLPLVGNTGELFF. The CDR3 DNA is TGTGCCAGCAGCCTGCCACTAGTTGGAAACACCGGGGAGCTGTTTTTT.

This rearrangement joins TRBV6-1 to TRBJ1-2; TRBD1 matches at 8 bases. The CDR3 is made up of 14 amino acids. Germline-derived CDR1 and CDR2 are MNHNS and SASEGT. J was trimmed by 4 bases and V by 7 bases; bases with no gene match: 8. The CDR3 loop is CASTPRTGLYGYTF. DNA of the CDR3: TGTGCCAGCACTCCCCGGACAGGGCTCTATGGCTACACCTTC.

A remark on this clone: At the DNA level, this CDR3 is encoded by other sequences in the same sample as well. CDR3 DNA: TGTGCCTGGAGTGTACTGGGGGGCTACACCTTC. Residues: CAWSVLGGYTF. The V call is TRBV30, the J call TRBJ1-2; no reliable D call. This CDR3 has 11 amino acids. Germline V CDR1 and CDR2: GTSNPN, SVGIG (reference sequence). V was pared by 0 bases and J by 8 bases, with 7 bases between.

The genes are TRBV5-4 and TRBJ1-2; 10 nucleotides agree with TRBD1. Germline V gives CDR1 SGHNT, CDR2 YYREEE (reference sequence). The CDR3 runs to 14 residues. V shed 4 bases, J shed 6 bases, and the junction held 6 bases outside the gene matches. The CDR3 loop is CASSRGTGVDGYTF. The CDR3 DNA follows: TGTGCCAGCAGCCGCGGGACAGGGGTAGATGGCTACACCTTC.

The V gene is TRBV5-4, the J gene TRBJ1-2; D is undetermined. V shed 4 bases and J shed 5 bases, with 15 bases lying between them. From germline, CDR1 is SGHNT and CDR2 YYREEE (reference sequence). This CDR3 comprises 14 residues. CDR3 nucleotide sequence: TGTGCCAGCAGCCCGCCGGCAGGACCATATGGCTACACCTTC. Translation gives CASSPPAGPYGYTF.

This clone occurred a few times. This sample also contains other DNA sequences that code for the same CDR3. The J gene is TRBJ2-7, the V gene TRBV7-9, with D unresolved. Germline CDR1 is SEHNR and CDR2 is FQNEAQ (reference sequence). The CDR3 totals 11 residues. The V end was cut by 5 bases, the J end by 1 base, with 3 bases between. The CDR3 sequence is CASSPSYEQYF. As DNA, the CDR3 is TGTGCCAGCAGCCCTTCCTACGAGCAGTACTTC.

The chain joins TRBV28 to TRBJ1-1, with TRBD1 as a possible D gene (6 bases). The V end was cut by 5 bases, the J end by 7 bases, with 14 bases between. The CDR3 is 13 amino acids. Germline CDR1 reads MDHEN; CDR2 reads SYDVKM. The CDR3 region is CASSPNPRGEAFF. Here the CDR3 DNA reads TGTGCCAGCAGTCCCAACCCCAGGGGTGAAGCTTTCTTT.

The chain employs TRBV5-8 and TRBJ1-5; D unresolved. The germline gives CDR1 SGHTS, CDR2 YDEGEE. Trimming stripped 1 base from V and 0 bases from J, with 14 bases between. The CDR3 totals 17 residues. DNA of the CDR3: TGTGCCAGCAGCTTGTTTTCGTGGAGGGATAGCAATCAGCCCCAGCATTTT. This gives the protein CASSLFSWRDSNQPQHF.

This clone was seen only once. The chain uses TRBV4-3 and TRBJ2-1; D ambiguous. This CDR3 comprises 15 residues. The germline gives CDR1 LGHNA, CDR2 YSLEER. The V end was cut by 0 bases, the J end by 4 bases, with 10 bases between. The CDR3: CASSQDYLSYNEQFF. CDR3 bases: TGCGCCAGCAGCCAAGATTACCTCTCTTACAATGAGCAGTTCTTC.

This clone appeared a single time. The chain joins TRBV5-4 to TRBJ2-5; D is possibly TRBD2 (7 bases). This CDR3 contains 14 residues. CDR1 is SGHNT, CDR2 YYREEE, per germline (reference sequence). The V end lost 0 bases, the J end lost 5 bases, and 11 bases lay between the germline ends. Written as DNA, the CDR3 is TGTGCCAGCAGCTTGGCGACGGGGGGCGAGACCCAGTACTTC. It translates to CASSLATGGETQYF.